Sequencing of this T cell receptor (beta chain) was carried out in a study of T-cell memory formation after mild COVID-19. Sample barcodes and UMIs were carried by the TCR alpha and TCR beta cDNA libraries that 5'RACE generated with constant-segment primers. Each CDR3 protein is one row after TCRdb ran MiXCR on the 5' RACE reads. In the table there are about 150,000 distinct CDR3 sequences, roughly 15% of which are singletons. V trimming: 4 bases; J trimming: 4 bases; junction bases outside the gene matches: 8. Germline CDR1 is SQVTM and CDR2 is ANQGSEA. This CDR3 region has 14 residues. This chain links TRBV29-1 with TRBJ2-7, with 9 bases identical to TRBD2. Sequenced material: PBMCs or a T cell subset sorted from them (not recorded which). This sequence originates from an adult woman who had mild COVID-19 (a few samples of this study predate the infection). Cell type and time point are not known. The CDR3 region has the DNA TGCAGCGTTGGGCTGACTAGCGGACTTTACGAGCAGTACTTC. It translates to CSVGLTSGLYEQYF.